These 7 T cell receptor beta chains were sequenced from one sample in a study of cytomegalovirus exposure and HLA in healthy donors. The method was immunoSEQ multiplex PCR; TCRdb's version includes in-frame clones alone and lacks a portion of them. The sample carries 200,000 to 250,000 clones, around 87% recorded once. Sequencing was done on a sample of PBMCs. Receptor source: a woman between 18 and 29 years old in good health and CMV-seropositive.

V and J are TRBV10-3 and TRBJ2-3; D is perhaps TRBD1 (6 bases). Trimming took 6 bases from V and 3 from J, leaving 7 bases between them. The CDR3 runs to 12 residues. From germline, CDR1 is ENHRY and CDR2 SYGVKD. CDR3 region: CAIRGGTDTQYF. The CDR3 DNA follows: TGTGCCATCAGAGGGGGTACAGATACGCAGTATTTT.

This clone was detected many times. The rearrangement joins TRBV6-1 to TRBJ2-7, with 7 nucleotides matching TRBD2. The V gene end was trimmed by 6 bases and the J gene end by 2 bases; junction bases not matched to a gene: 7. CDR3 length: 14 residues. Germline values: CDR1 MNHNS, CDR2 SASEGT. As DNA, the CDR3 is TGTGCCAGCAGCCCGGGGGGTATAACCTACGAGCAGTACTTC. This gives the protein CASSPGGITYEQYF.

This chain links TRBV14 with TRBJ2-3; TRBD2 matches 8 bases. The germline V gene has CDR1 SGHDN and CDR2 FVKESK. Losses at the gene ends were 3 bases for V and 8 bases for J; bases not matched to a gene: 1. CDR3 size: 12 residues. In nucleotides, the CDR3 is TGTGCCAGCAGCCAGAGCGGGGGTACGCAGTATTTT. Its translation: CASSQSGGTQYF.

J is TRBJ1-2 and V is TRBV29-1; 8 bases agree with TRBD1. Germline trimming cut 3 bases from V and 7 bases from J; bases unmatched to any gene: 7. This CDR3 spans 13 amino acids. From germline, CDR1 is SQVTM and CDR2 ANQGSEA. The CDR3 coding sequence is TGCAGCGTTGATCGGCAGGGGGCTGGTGGCTACACCTTC. Residues: CSVDRQGAGGYTF.

A few counts support this clone. The gene calls are TRBV7-2 and TRBJ2-5, with D possibly being TRBD2 (6 bases). In germline, CDR1 is SGHTA, CDR2 FQGNSA. Trimming shortened V by 4 bases and J by 4 bases, and 7 bases separated the two germline ends. This CDR3 comprises 12 residues. The CDR3 spells CASSSTRETQYF. CDR3 in DNA: TGTGCCAGCAGCTCGACTAGAGAGACCCAGTACTTC.

The gene calls are TRBV12-5 and TRBJ1-3; D not certain. The germline V and J ends were trimmed by 6 bases and 3 bases, with 15 bases remaining between them. This CDR3 has 15 amino acids. CDR1 is LGHNT and CDR2 is FRNRAP in the germline V gene. The CDR3 sequence is CASGLRVGGGNTIYF. The CDR3 DNA is TGTGCTAGTGGGCTGCGTGTTGGTGGTGGAAACACCATATATTTT.

This chain links TRBV27 with TRBJ1-1; a weak D match, TRBD1 (6 bases). Germline lookup yields CDR1 MNHEY and CDR2 SMNVEV (reference sequence). The CDR3 loop spans 12 amino acids. The V gene lost 2 bases and the J gene lost 10 bases, with 11 bases spanning the gap. In nucleotides, the CDR3 is TGTGCCAGCAGTTTAACGGCAGGGGTAGCTTTCTTT. The encoded protein is CASSLTAGVAFF.